The 30 T cell receptor beta chains below come from one sample, sequenced in a study of shared clonotypes between healthy human individuals. TCRdb's copy holds only in-frame clones and misses some; the assay was immunoSEQ multiplex PCR. The sample includes fewer than 400,000 clones, approximately 79% of them seen just once. Sequencing input: memory CD4+ T cells sorted from blood. Subset noted: CD45RA-negative fraction. Receptors originate from a young man in good health.

This clone occurred a few times. The chain carries TRBV20-1 and TRBJ1-6; D is unresolved. The CDR3 covers 11 residues. The V gene's germline CDR1 is DFQATT and CDR2 SNEGSKA (reference sequence). The V and J ends lost 5 bases and 8 bases respectively, with 7 bases between them. For the CDR3, the DNA is TGCAGTGCTCGTCGCGATTCACCCCTCCACTTT. Its translation: CSARRDSPLHF.

This clone was seen a single time. This chain links TRBV15 with TRBJ2-1, with a possible D match to TRBD2 (7 bases). CDR3 length: 17 amino acids. CDR1 is LNHNV, CDR2 YYDKDF, per germline (reference sequence). Trimming left V 2 bases short and J 0 bases short, with 14 bases between. The CDR3 nucleotides are TGTGCCACCAGCAGATCAAAGGGGGGGAGCTCCTACAATGAGCAGTTCTTC. Amino acid sequence: CATSRSKGGSSYNEQFF.

This clone has just one count. The genes are TRBV6-5 and TRBJ1-1, with TRBD1 as a possible D gene (5 bases). The V end was cut by 2 bases, the J end by 4 bases, with 8 bases between. This CDR3 is built from 13 residues. Germline assignment: CDR1 MNHEY and CDR2 SVGAGI. In nucleotides, the CDR3 is TGTGCCAGCAGTTACCTAGGGGCCACTGAAGCTTTCTTT. Amino acids: CASSYLGATEAFF.

This clone was seen just once. This chain's CDR3 is CASSLEFGINTGELFF. The CDR3 DNA follows: TGTGCCAGCAGCCTCGAGTTCGGGATTAACACCGGGGAGCTGTTTTTT. The chain is built from TRBV5-4 and TRBJ2-2; weak D call: TRBD2 (5 bases). The CDR3 has 16 amino acids. The germline gives CDR1 SGHNT, CDR2 YYREEE (reference sequence). The V end lost 4 bases, the J end lost 2 bases, and 15 bases lay between the germline ends.

CDR3 bases: TGTGCCAGCAGCTGGGGACAGGGATATGTAGAGACCCAGTACTTC. Its translation: CASSWGQGYVETQYF. The rearrangement uses TRBV5-5 and TRBJ2-5; 9 bases match TRBD1. CDR1 is SGHKS, CDR2 YYEKEE, per germline (reference sequence). Trimming took 3 bases from V and 4 from J; bases not matched to a gene: 7. This CDR3 is built from 15 residues.

This chain joins TRBV4-3 and TRBJ2-3; 9 bases agree with TRBD1. Germline lookup yields CDR1 LGHNA and CDR2 YSLEER. This CDR3 comprises 18 residues. V shed 0 bases, J shed 4 bases, and the junction held 11 bases outside the gene matches. The CDR3 coding sequence is TGCGCCAGCAGCCAAGAAGCCTCGGACAGGGGTATGGCAGATACGCAGTATTTT. Its translation: CASSQEASDRGMADTQYF.

This rearrangement joins TRBV14 to TRBJ2-1; D might be TRBD2 (6 bases). The CDR3 has 12 amino acids. V lost 6 bases to trimming and J lost 7 bases, with 10 bases between them. The germline V gene encodes CDR1 SGHDN and CDR2 FVKESK. The CDR3 DNA follows: TGTGCCAGCAGGGGCGGGACGAATGAGCAGTTCTTC. This translates into CASRGGTNEQFF.

The rearrangement uses TRBV11-3 and TRBJ2-2; the match to TRBD1 covers 10 bases. The CDR3 runs 18 residues. CDR1 SGHNT and CDR2 YENEEA come from the germline V gene. The J segment lost 5 bases and the V segment lost 5 bases, leaving 14 bases of the junction unmatched. The CDR3 region is CASSRGQGGKSRTGELFF. The CDR3 DNA reads as TGTGCCAGCAGCCGCGGACAGGGGGGTAAAAGTAGAACCGGGGAGCTGTTTTTT.

The V and J genes are TRBV5-4 and TRBJ1-3; D not resolved. This CDR3 region has 13 residues. Germline V gene lookup returns CDR1 SGHNT and CDR2 YYREEE (reference sequence). V was trimmed by 4 bases and J by 4 bases, leaving 9 bases between them. CDR3 DNA: TGTGCCAGCAGCGAACAGACAGGAAACACCATATATTTT. Translating gives CASSEQTGNTIYF.

This clone was seen just once. The chain couples TRBV10-3 to TRBJ2-4; D tentatively fits TRBD1 or TRBD2 (5 bases each). The V end was cut by 6 bases, the J end by 3 bases, with 18 bases between. Germline V gene data show CDR1 as ENHRY and CDR2 as SYGVKD. This CDR3 has 16 residues. CDR3 sequence: CAISPVGGLVKNIQYF. As DNA, the CDR3 is TGTGCCATCAGCCCCGTTGGGGGATTGGTCAAAAACATTCAGTACTTC.

The rearrangement uses TRBV7-2 and TRBJ2-7; D may be TRBD1 or TRBD2 (5 bases each). Trimming left V 3 bases short and J 6 bases short, with 9 bases between. CDR1 and CDR2 from the germline V gene are SGHTA and FQGNSA. This CDR3 region has 12 residues. CDR3 sequence: CASSFGAGEQYF. For the CDR3, the DNA is TGTGCCAGCAGCTTCGGGGCGGGCGAGCAGTACTTC.

As DNA, the CDR3 is TGCGCCAGCAGCTCAGGGGGCCACACCGGGACAGAACTCTCTGGAAACACCATATATTTT. This gives the protein CASSSGGHTGTELSGNTIYF. The rearrangement links TRBV4-1 to TRBJ1-3; the match to TRBD1 covers 8 bases. This CDR3 contains 20 residues. V gave up 5 bases and J gave up 0 bases; unmatched junction bases: 18. Germline loops: CDR1 MGHRA, CDR2 YSYEKL.

The genes are TRBV30 and TRBJ1-4; weak D call: TRBD1 (5 bases). This CDR3 comprises 15 residues. V lost 3 bases to trimming and J lost 0 bases, with 11 bases between them. CDR1 GTSNPN and CDR2 SVGIG come from the germline V gene (reference sequence). The CDR3 sequence: CAWSLGTPTNEKLFF. The DNA of the CDR3 is TGTGCCTGGAGCCTCGGGACCCCAACTAATGAAAAACTGTTTTTT.

This clone was picked up one time. A single base separates this from a much larger clone, so it may be a read error. This sample includes further DNA sequences coding for the same CDR3. The genes are TRBV5-1 and TRBJ2-5, with D unclear. V lost 2 bases, J lost 5 bases, and 4 bases lay in between. Germline-derived CDR1 and CDR2 are SGHRS and YFSETQ. The CDR3 is made up of 11 amino acids. CDR3 sequence: CASSFLETQYF. CDR3 nucleotides: TGCGCCAGCAGCTTTCTTGAGACCCAGTACTTC.

This chain connects TRBV2 to TRBJ2-3; 9 positions agree with TRBD2. V trimming: 7 bases; J trimming: 3 bases; junction bases outside the gene matches: 5. The CDR3 sequence is 14 residues long. Germline V gene data show CDR1 as SNHLY and CDR2 as FYNNEI. The CDR3 bases are TGTGCCAGCAAGGCGGGAGGGTTGACAGATACGCAGTATTTT. Translated, it gives CASKAGGLTDTQYF.

J is TRBJ2-1 and V is TRBV2; TRBD2 matches at 11 bases. There are 18 residues in the CDR3. Germline CDR1 reads SNHLY; CDR2 reads FYNNEI. V dropped 6 bases and J dropped 0; count of bases not matched to a gene: 10. This chain's CDR3 is CASRSGTSGSRSYNEQFF. DNA of the CDR3: TGTGCCAGCAGATCCGGGACTAGCGGTTCCCGCTCCTACAATGAGCAGTTCTTC. Full variable domain (rest looked up from reference TRBV2 and TRBJ2-1): EPEVTQTPSHQVTQMGQEVILRCVPISNHLYFYWYRQILGQKVEFLVSFYNNEISEKSEIFDDQFSVERPDGSNFTLKIRSTKLEDSAMYFCASRSGTSGSRSYNEQFFGPGTRLTVL.

The rearrangement uses TRBV15 and TRBJ1-3, with 7 bases aligning to TRBD1. The CDR3 consists of 17 residues. V dropped 0 bases and J dropped 0; count of bases not matched to a gene: 5. The germline V gene encodes CDR1 LNHNV and CDR2 YYDKDF (reference sequence). This chain's CDR3 is CATSRDGNRGSGNTIYF. DNA of the CDR3: TGTGCCACCAGCAGAGACGGGAACAGGGGCTCTGGAAACACCATATATTTT.

The V and J genes are TRBV7-6 and TRBJ1-2; no reliable D call. V was pared by 5 bases and J by 4 bases, with 17 bases between. The CDR3 totals 15 residues. Germline CDR1 is SGHVS and CDR2 is FNYEAQ. The CDR3 sequence: CASSELDRPFYGYTF. As DNA, the CDR3 is TGTGCCAGCAGCGAGCTCGATAGGCCCTTCTATGGCTACACCTTC.

The chain employs TRBV25-1 and TRBJ2-1; perhaps TRBD2 as D (6 bases). From germline, CDR1 is MGHDK and CDR2 SYGVNS. V lost 1 base to trimming and J lost 3 bases, with 13 bases between them. The CDR3 consists of 16 residues. The CDR3 DNA sequence: TGTGCCAGCAGTGAATTCGTTAGCGGCCTCTACAATGAGCAGTTCTTC. Encoded protein: CASSEFVSGLYNEQFF.

The chain recombines TRBV10-1 with TRBJ2-2, with D perhaps matching TRBD1 (6 bases). V was shortened by 6 bases and J by 6 bases, with 14 bases between the two germline ends. Germline CDR1 and CDR2: WNHNN and SYGVQD (reference sequence). The CDR3 length is 14 residues. The CDR3 loop reads CASRKAQGPGELFF. CDR3 coding DNA: TGCGCCAGCAGAAAAGCACAGGGTCCCGGGGAGCTGTTTTTT.

This clone was detected once. This chain uses TRBV30 with TRBJ1-5; D uncertain. The CDR3 contains 13 residues. Trimming left V 3 bases short and J 6 bases short, with 12 bases between. Germline V CDR1 and CDR2: GTSNPN, SVGIG (reference sequence). The chain's CDR3 is CAWSPGRGQPQHF. The CDR3 coding sequence is TGTGCCTGGAGCCCGGGCCGGGGTCAGCCCCAGCATTTT. The complete variable domain, with remaining parts taken from reference TRBV30 and TRBJ1-5, reads SQTIHQWPATLVQPVGSPLSLECTVEGTSNPNLYWYRQAAGRGLQLLFYSVGIGQISSEVPQNLSASRPQDRQFILSSKKLLLSDSGFYLCAWSPGRGQPQHFGDGTRLSIL.

The chain uses TRBV19 and TRBJ1-5; a possible D gene is TRBD1 (5 bases). V lost 6 bases and J 1 base, leaving 13 bases between the germline ends. This CDR3 region has 15 residues. Germline V CDR1 and CDR2: LNHDA, SQIVND (reference sequence). The CDR3 spells CASRFRGISNQPQHF. The CDR3 region has the DNA TGTGCCAGTAGGTTTAGGGGTATCAGCAATCAGCCCCAGCATTTT.

This clone showed up just once. This chain connects TRBV5-1 to TRBJ2-7, with a tentative D call TRBD1 (5 bases). Looked up from germline, CDR1 is SGHRS and CDR2 is YFSETQ. The CDR3 length is 14 residues. V was shortened by 0 bases and J by 5 bases, with 12 bases between the two germline ends. The chain's CDR3 is CASSLDGRADEQYF. The CDR3 DNA follows: TGCGCCAGCAGCTTGGACGGCAGGGCGGACGAGCAGTACTTC.

CDR3 DNA sequence: TGTGCCAGCAGCTTAGGGGTGGCCACTAATGAAAAACTGTTTTTT. Protein sequence: CASSLGVATNEKLFF. The gene calls are TRBV11-2 and TRBJ1-4, with D uncertain. The CDR3 has 15 amino acids. The germline V gene has CDR1 SGHAT and CDR2 FQNNGV. The V and J ends lost 1 base and 2 bases respectively, with 8 bases between them.

V is TRBV11-2 and J is TRBJ2-7; D tentatively fits TRBD1 or TRBD2 (5 bases each). V was pared by 3 bases and J by 7 bases, with 13 bases between. From germline, CDR1 is SGHAT and CDR2 FQNNGV. This CDR3 comprises 13 residues. CDR3 region: CASSFYEGWEQYF. The CDR3 region has the DNA TGTGCCAGCAGCTTTTACGAGGGGTGGGAGCAGTACTTC.

This chain uses TRBV5-1 with TRBJ2-5; perhaps TRBD2 as D (6 bases). Trimming shortened V by 0 bases and J by 4 bases, and 7 bases separated the two germline ends. The germline CDR1 and CDR2 sequences are SGHRS and YFSETQ. The CDR3 loop spans 13 amino acids. CDR3 protein: CASSLVGGETQYF. DNA for the CDR3: TGCGCCAGCAGCTTGGTCGGGGGAGAGACCCAGTACTTC.

The chain joins TRBV16 to TRBJ1-1; 7 bases map to TRBD1. CDR1 KGHSY and CDR2 FQNENV come from the germline V gene. V lost 6 bases and J lost 11; bases outside the gene matches: 6. This CDR3 region has 11 residues. Written as DNA, the CDR3 is TGTGCCAGCAGTCCAGGACAGGCGGCTTTCTTT. Protein: CASSPGQAAFF. Variable domain in full (rest from reference TRBV16 and TRBJ1-1): GEEVAQTPKHLVRGEGQKAKLYCAPIKGHSYVFWYQQVLKNEFKFLISFQNENVFDETGMPKERFSAKCLPNSPCSLEIQATKLEDSAVYFCASSPGQAAFFGQGTRLTVV.

The chain uses TRBV6-1 and TRBJ1-5; D uncertain. The length of the CDR3 is 13 residues. V was pared by 8 bases and J by 0 bases, with 8 bases between. Germline V gene data show CDR1 as MNHNS and CDR2 as SASEGT. The DNA for the CDR3 is TGTGCCAGCGACCTAAGTAGCAATCAGCCCCAGCATTTT. This encodes CASDLSSNQPQHF.

V and J are TRBV19 and TRBJ2-5, with 12 bases that match TRBD1. The CDR3 is 15 residues long. CDR1 LNHDA and CDR2 SQIVND come from the germline V gene (reference sequence). V was clipped by 6 bases and J by 4 bases; unmatched bases: 6. CDR3 nucleotides: TGTGCCAGTAGGAGGGACAGGGGGCCGGGAGAGACCCAGTACTTC. This sequence encodes CASRRDRGPGETQYF.

This chain links TRBV11-3 with TRBJ2-5; the match to TRBD1 covers 8 bases. The ends lost 5 bases at V and 5 bases at J; junction bases unmatched: 1. Germline values: CDR1 SGHNT, CDR2 YENEEA. This CDR3 is 12 amino acids long. The CDR3 loop reads CASSGQGETQYF. CDR3 DNA sequence: TGTGCCAGCAGCGGACAGGGCGAGACCCAGTACTTC. The full variable domain, its missing parts supplied by reference TRBV11-3 and TRBJ2-5, is EAGVVQSPRYKIIEKKQPVAFWCNPISGHNTLYWYLQNLGQGPELLIRYENEEAVDDSQLPKDRFSAERLKGVDSTLKIQPAELGDSAVYLCASSGQGETQYFGPGTRLLVL.